This TCR beta chain was captured by sequencing in a study of blood T cell repertoires in COVID-19. Study details: Donors in the United States, Italy and Spain gave samples during acute or convalescent COVID-19.

Authors' data handling: Reference gene primers were amplified, and this amplification served to estimate nucleated cell counts. Assay used: immunoSEQ multiplex PCR; TCRdb lists only in-frame clones, some missing. V and J calls and clone size are those listed in that table; D and trimming were worked out from the DNA. The data contain approximately 160,000 clones, around four fifths of them singletons. Residents of 24 US areas, aged about 18 to 95 years, made up the participants. Cohorts were determined from participant-reported clinical history. Per germline, CDR1 SEHNR and CDR2 FQNEAQ (reference sequence). This CDR3 comprises 14 residues. Trimming took 3 bases from V and 7 from J, leaving 12 bases between them.

This TCR was sampled from a man between 45 and 60 years old who had recovered from COVID-19. The chain employs TRBV7-9 and TRBJ1-4; D gene ambiguous. Source material: PBMCs or T cells enriched from blood (not recorded which). CDR3 in amino acids: CASSFETSGEKLFF. Written as DNA, the CDR3 is TGTGCCAGCAGCTTCGAGACTTCGGGTGAAAAACTGTTTTTT. The full variable domain, with the rest looked up from reference TRBV7-9 and TRBJ1-4, is DTGVSQNPRHKITKRGQNVTFRCDPISEHNRLYWYRQTLGQGPEFLTYFQNEAQLEKSRLLSDRFSAERPKGSFSTLEIQRTEQGDSAMYLCASSFETSGEKLFFGSGTQLSVL.